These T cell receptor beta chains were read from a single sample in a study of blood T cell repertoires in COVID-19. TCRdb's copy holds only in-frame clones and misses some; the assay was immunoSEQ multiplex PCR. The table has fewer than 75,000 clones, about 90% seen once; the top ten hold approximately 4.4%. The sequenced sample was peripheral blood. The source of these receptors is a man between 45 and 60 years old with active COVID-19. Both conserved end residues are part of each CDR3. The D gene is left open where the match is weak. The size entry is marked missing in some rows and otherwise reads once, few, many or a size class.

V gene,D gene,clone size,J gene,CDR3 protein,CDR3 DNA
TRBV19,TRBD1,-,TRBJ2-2,CATLQGAGELFF,TGTGCCACCCTCCAGGGGGCCGGGGAGCTGTTTTTT
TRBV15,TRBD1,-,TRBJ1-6,CATSSRTGGNSPLHF,TGTGCCACCAGCTCTCGGACAGGGGGGAATTCACCCCTCCACTTT
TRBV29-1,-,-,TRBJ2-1,CSVVEYSYNEQFF,TGCAGCGTTGTAGAGTACTCCTACAATGAGCAGTTCTTC
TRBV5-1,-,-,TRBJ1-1,CASSLSQGYGTEAFF,TGCGCCAGCAGCTTGAGCCAGGGCTACGGCACTGAAGCTTTCTTT
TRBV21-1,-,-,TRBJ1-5,CASSKVTGFNQPQHF,TGTGCCAGCAGCAAAGTCACCGGGTTCAATCAGCCCCAGCATTTT
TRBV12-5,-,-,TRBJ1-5,CASGSDMAKGQPQHF,TGTGCTAGTGGTTCCGACATGGCCAAGGGGCAGCCCCAGCATTTT
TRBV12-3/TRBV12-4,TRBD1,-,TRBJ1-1,CASSSGTVEAFF,TGTGCCAGCAGTAGTGGGACAGTTGAAGCTTTCTTT
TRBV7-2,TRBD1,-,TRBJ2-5,CASSLTDRGGQETQYF,TGTGCCAGCAGCTTAACGGACAGGGGGGGTCAAGAGACCCAGTACTTC
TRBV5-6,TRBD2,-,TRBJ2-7,CASSPSGRYEQYF,TGTGCCAGCAGCCCGAGCGGGAGGTACGAGCAGTACTTC
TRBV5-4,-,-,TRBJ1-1,CASSTGQFNTEAFF,TGTGCCAGCAGCACCGGACAGTTTAACACTGAAGCTTTCTTT
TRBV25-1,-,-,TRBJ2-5,CASSESGRETQYF,TGTGCCAGCAGTGAGTCAGGGAGGGAGACCCAGTACTTC
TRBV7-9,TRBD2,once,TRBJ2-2,CASSWGLAGDANTGELFF,TGTGCCAGCAGCTGGGGACTAGCGGGGGACGCGAACACCGGGGAGCTGTTTTTT
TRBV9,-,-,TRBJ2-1,CASSARSYNEQFF,TGTGCCAGCAGCGCCCGCTCCTACAATGAGCAGTTCTTC
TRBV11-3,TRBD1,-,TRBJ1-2,CASRRTDRGSYYGYTF,TGTGCCAGCAGGCGGACGGACAGGGGGAGTTACTATGGCTACACCTTC
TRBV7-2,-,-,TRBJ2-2,CASSLEWLAGELFF,TGTGCCAGCAGCTTAGAATGGCTGGCCGGGGAGCTGTTTTTT
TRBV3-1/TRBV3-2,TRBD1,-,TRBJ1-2,CASSRSPGGLGYGYTF,TGTGCCAGCAGCCGGAGCCCAGGGGGCTTGGGCTATGGCTACACCTTC
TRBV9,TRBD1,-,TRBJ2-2,CASSGGTVTGELFF,TGTGCCAGCAGCGGGGGGACAGTAACCGGGGAGCTGTTTTTT
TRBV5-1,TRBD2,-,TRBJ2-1,CASSLSGGSYNEQFF,TGCGCCAGCAGCTTGAGCGGGGGATCCTACAATGAGCAGTTCTTC
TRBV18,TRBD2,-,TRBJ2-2,CASSPRLAGAGELFF,TGTGCCAGCTCACCACGACTAGCGGGGGCCGGGGAGCTGTTTTTT
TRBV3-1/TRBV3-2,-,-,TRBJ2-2,CASSQLESLVKVRLFF,TGTGCCAGCAGCCAACTAGAAAGCCTAGTAAAGGTTAGGCTGTTTTTT
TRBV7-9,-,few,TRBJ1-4,CASSRGGAKEKLFF,TGTGCCAGCAGCCGCGGGGGAGCGAAAGAAAAACTGTTTTTT
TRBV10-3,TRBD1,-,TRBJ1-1,CAISTGGIGTEAFF,TGTGCCATCAGCACAGGGGGCATAGGGACTGAAGCTTTCTTT
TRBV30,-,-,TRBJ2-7,CAWSVRRGHEQYF,TGTGCCTGGAGTGTACGGAGGGGCCACGAGCAGTACTTC
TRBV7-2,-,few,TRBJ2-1,CASSLSALERFF,TGTGCCAGCAGCTTATCAGCGCTCGAGAGGTTCTTC
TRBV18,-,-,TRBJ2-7,CASSPLAGINSYEQYF,TGTGCCAGCTCACCACTTGCAGGAATTAACTCCTACGAGCAGTACTTC
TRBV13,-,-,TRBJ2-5,CASSLVGRETQYF,TGTGCCAGCAGCTTAGTGGGGCGGGAGACCCAGTACTTC
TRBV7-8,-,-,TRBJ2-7,CASSPGGSYEQYF,TGTGCCAGCAGCCCTGGCGGCTCCTACGAGCAGTACTTC